This entry is about one T cell receptor beta chain. These data are taken from a study of shared clonotypes between healthy human individuals. The CDR3 has 17 residues. Germline V CDR1 and CDR2: SGHRS, YFSETQ. Trimming took off 2 bases at V and 2 bases at J, with 18 bases between the two ends. The table came from immunoSEQ multiplex PCR; TCRdb's copy has only in-frame clones and leaves some out. The data show some 1.1 million clones, 77% seen once. This TCR was sampled from a man younger than 35 in good health. Some clones in this sample may be carry-over from other donors' samples. The chain has TRBV5-1 and TRBJ2-3, with D perhaps TRBD1 (6 bases). Sequencing used memory CD4+ T cells from PBMCs. Subset here: CD45RA-negative fraction. The CDR3, as DNA: TGCGCCAGCAGCTTAGCACCAGGGGACACCAACACAGATACGCAGTATTTT. Protein product: CASSLAPGDTNTDTQYF.